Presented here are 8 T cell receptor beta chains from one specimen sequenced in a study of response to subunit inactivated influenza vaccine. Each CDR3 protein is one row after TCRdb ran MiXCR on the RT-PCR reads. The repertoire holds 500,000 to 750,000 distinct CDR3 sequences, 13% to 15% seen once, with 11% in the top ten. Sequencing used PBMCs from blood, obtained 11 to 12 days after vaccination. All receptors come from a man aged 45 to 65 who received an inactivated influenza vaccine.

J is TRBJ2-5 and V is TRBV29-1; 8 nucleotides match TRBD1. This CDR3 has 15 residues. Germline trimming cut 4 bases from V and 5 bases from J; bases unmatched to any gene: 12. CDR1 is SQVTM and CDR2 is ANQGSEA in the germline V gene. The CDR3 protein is CSVGLITGGPETQYF. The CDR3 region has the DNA TGCAGCGTTGGATTGATAACAGGGGGTCCGGAGACCCAGTACTTC.

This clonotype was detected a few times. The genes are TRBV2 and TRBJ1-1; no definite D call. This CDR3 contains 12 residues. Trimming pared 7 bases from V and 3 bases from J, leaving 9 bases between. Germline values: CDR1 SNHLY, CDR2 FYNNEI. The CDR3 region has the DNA TGTGCCAGCACCCCTTGGGACACTGAAGCTTTCTTT. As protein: CASTPWDTEAFF.

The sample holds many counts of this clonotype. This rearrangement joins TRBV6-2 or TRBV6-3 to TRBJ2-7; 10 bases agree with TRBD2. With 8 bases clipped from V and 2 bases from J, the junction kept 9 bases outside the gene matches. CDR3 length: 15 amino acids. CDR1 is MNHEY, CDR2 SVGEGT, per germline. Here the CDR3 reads CASCSLAGGTYEQYF. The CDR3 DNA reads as TGTGCCAGCTGTTCATTAGCGGGAGGCACCTACGAGCAGTACTTC.

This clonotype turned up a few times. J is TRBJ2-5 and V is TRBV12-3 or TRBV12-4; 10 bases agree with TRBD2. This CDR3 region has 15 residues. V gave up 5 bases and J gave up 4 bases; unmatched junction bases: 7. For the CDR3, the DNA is TGTGCCAGCAGTCCAAGCGGGGGGGCTCTAGAGACCCAGTACTTC. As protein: CASSPSGGALETQYF.

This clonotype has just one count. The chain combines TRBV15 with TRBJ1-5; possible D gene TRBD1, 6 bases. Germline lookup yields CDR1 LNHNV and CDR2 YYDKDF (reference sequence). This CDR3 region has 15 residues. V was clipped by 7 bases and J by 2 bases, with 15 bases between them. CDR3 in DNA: TGTGCCACCAAATCGGGCAGGGGAGGCAATCAGCCCCAGCATTTT. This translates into CATKSGRGGNQPQHF.

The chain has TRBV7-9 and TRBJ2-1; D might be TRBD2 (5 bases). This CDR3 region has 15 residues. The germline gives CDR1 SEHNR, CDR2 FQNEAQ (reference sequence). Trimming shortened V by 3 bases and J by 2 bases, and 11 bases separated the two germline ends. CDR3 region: CASSFTTGTYNEQFF. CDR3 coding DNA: TGTGCCAGCAGCTTTACTACGGGAACCTACAATGAGCAGTTCTTC.

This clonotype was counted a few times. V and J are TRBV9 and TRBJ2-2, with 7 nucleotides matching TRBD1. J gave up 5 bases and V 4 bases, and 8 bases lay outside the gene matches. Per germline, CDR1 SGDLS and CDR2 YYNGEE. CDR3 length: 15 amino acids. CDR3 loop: CASSLQGIGTGELFF. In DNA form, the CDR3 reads TGTGCCAGCAGCTTACAGGGGATTGGTACCGGGGAGCTGTTTTTT. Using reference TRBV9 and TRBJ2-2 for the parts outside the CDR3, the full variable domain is DSGVTQTPKHLITATGQRVTLRCSPRSGDLSVYWYQQSLDQGLQFLIQYYNGEERAKGNILERFSAQQFPDLHSELNLSSLELGDSALYFCASSLQGIGTGELFFGEGSRLTVL.

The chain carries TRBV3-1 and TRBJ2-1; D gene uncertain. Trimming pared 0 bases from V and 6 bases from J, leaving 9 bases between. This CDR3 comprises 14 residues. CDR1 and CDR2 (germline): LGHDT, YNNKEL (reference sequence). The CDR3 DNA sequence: TGTGCCAGCAGCCAAGACACTACCGCCAATGAGCAGTTCTTC. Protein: CASSQDTTANEQFF.